These 16 T cell receptor beta chains came from one sample sequenced in a study of blood T cell repertoires in COVID-19. The assay was immunoSEQ multiplex PCR, and TCRdb's table has in-frame clones only and misses some. The sample lists approximately 100,000 clones; around 72% were seen once. Specimen: peripheral blood. Receptors were obtained from a man aged 65-85 years with acute or convalescent COVID-19.

The genes are TRBV27 and TRBJ2-7; TRBD1 matches 9 bases. After removal of 7 bases from V and 5 bases from J, the junction contained 9 bases not matched to a gene. Germline lookup yields CDR1 MNHEY and CDR2 SMNVEV (reference sequence). The CDR3 runs 14 residues. The CDR3 DNA reads as TGTGCCAGCATCTCTTGGGGACAGGGAAACGAGCAGTACTTC. Residues: CASISWGQGNEQYF.

About this clone: This specimen includes other DNA sequences encoding the same CDR3. The chain couples TRBV2 to TRBJ2-7, with 8 bases lining up with TRBD2. The CDR3 has 14 amino acids. CDR1 and CDR2 from the germline V gene are SNHLY and FYNNEI. The trim removed 4 bases at V and 2 bases at J, leaving 4 bases unmatched. CDR3 amino acids: CASSVLAGPYEQYF. The CDR3, as DNA: TGTGCCAGCAGTGTGTTAGCGGGACCCTACGAGCAGTACTTC.

This chain joins TRBV19 and TRBJ1-5; 9 nucleotides match TRBD1. This CDR3 has 14 amino acids. The V gene's germline CDR1 is LNHDA and CDR2 SQIVND (reference sequence). The junction had 7 bases not matched to a gene; V was cut back by 10 bases and J by 3 bases. The CDR3 DNA reads as TGTGCCACTAAGACAGGGGGTTCCAATCAGCCCCAGCATTTT. Its translation is CATKTGGSNQPQHF.

This rearrangement joins TRBV2 to TRBJ2-7; 10 bases map to TRBD1. V shed 6 bases, J shed 12 bases, and the junction held 8 bases outside the gene matches. Germline assignment: CDR1 SNHLY and CDR2 FYNNEI. The CDR3 spans 12 residues. CDR3 sequence: CASSLRQGALYF. The CDR3 DNA is TGTGCCAGCAGCCTCCGACAGGGGGCATTGTACTTC.

In this sample, this clone turned up a few times. Sequence at one end of the junction differs from germline and may be a read error. This chain links TRBV5-1 with TRBJ1-6; D is unresolved. The CDR3 sequence is 14 residues long. Germline CDR1 is SGHRS and CDR2 is YFSETQ. The CDR3 here is CASSLGQEYSALHF. For the CDR3, the DNA is TGCGCCAGCAGCTTGGGGCAGGAATATTCAGCCCTCCACTTT.

The table lists this clone with a few counts. V is TRBV19 and J is TRBJ2-3; weak D call: TRBD1 (6 bases). V was pared by 5 bases and J by 4 bases, with 16 bases between. Germline CDR1 is LNHDA and CDR2 is SQIVND (reference sequence). This CDR3 spans 15 amino acids. The CDR3 is CASSDLTGKADTQYF. The CDR3 DNA reads TGTGCCAGTAGTGACCTTACAGGGAAAGCAGATACGCAGTATTTT.

The V gene is TRBV11-2, the J gene TRBJ2-7; 7 nucleotides match TRBD2. Germline CDR1 is SGHAT and CDR2 is FQNNGV. The CDR3 sequence is 15 residues long. The V segment lost 5 bases and the J segment 4 bases; nucleotides outside the gene matches: 11. The DNA of the CDR3 is TGTGCCAGCAGCCAACTCCGGGACTACTATTACGAGCAGTACTTC. Its translation is CASSQLRDYYYEQYF.

For the CDR3, the DNA is TGTGCCAGCAGCCAATATTCGGGCACCATATATTTT. Its translation: CASSQYSGTIYF. The chain is built from TRBV3-1 (or the pseudogene TRBV3-2) and TRBJ1-3, with D hard to call. Trimming left V 2 bases short and J 9 bases short, with 8 bases between. The CDR3 has 12 amino acids. Germline V gives CDR1 LGHDT, CDR2 YNNKEL (reference sequence).

This clone was detected only a few times. V is TRBV28 and J is TRBJ1-1; no reliable D call. The V end lost 5 bases, the J end lost 5 bases, and 9 bases lay between the germline ends. Germline V gives CDR1 MDHEN, CDR2 SYDVKM. The CDR3 contains 12 residues. Here the CDR3 reads CASSQYDTEAFF. The CDR3 DNA follows: TGTGCCAGCAGTCAGTATGATACTGAAGCTTTCTTT.

This clone was counted at least ten times. The chain couples TRBV6-5 to TRBJ1-2; 7 bases line up with TRBD1. This CDR3 spans 16 amino acids. The germline V gene encodes CDR1 MNHEY and CDR2 SVGAGI. With V trimmed by 0 bases and J by 4 bases, 8 bases remained unmatched. CDR3 nucleotide sequence: TGTGCCAGCAGTTACTCGACAGTCGGGACAGCCTATGGCTACACCTTC. Translation: CASSYSTVGTAYGYTF.

This chain joins TRBV27 and TRBJ2-7, with a possible D match to TRBD2 (6 bases). Germline V CDR1 and CDR2: MNHEY, SMNVEV (reference sequence). The V end lost 4 bases, the J end lost 6 bases, and 19 bases lay between the germline ends. The CDR3 has 15 amino acids. The CDR3 coding sequence is TGTGCCAGCAGTTCCCCAGGGAGGTCGGGGTTCGAGCAGTACTTC. This codes for CASSSPGRSGFEQYF.

The genes are TRBV15 and TRBJ1-5; D might be TRBD1 (5 bases). This CDR3 has 13 amino acids. Germline V gives CDR1 LNHNV, CDR2 YYDKDF (reference sequence). The V gene lost 1 base and the J gene lost 6 bases, with 7 bases spanning the gap. The DNA for the CDR3 is TGTGCCACCAGCAGAGCCGGGGGTCAGCCCCAGCATTTT. It encodes CATSRAGGQPQHF.

V is TRBV4-3 and J is TRBJ2-2; TRBD2 matches at 8 bases. CDR3 length: 17 residues. V shed 4 bases, J shed 6 bases, and the junction held 13 bases outside the gene matches. The V gene's germline CDR1 is LGHNA and CDR2 YSLEER. CDR3 region: CASSPGSGAGAAGELFF. CDR3 nucleotide sequence: TGCGCCAGCAGCCCGGGGAGTGGAGCGGGAGCAGCCGGGGAGCTGTTTTTT.

The rearrangement uses TRBV20-1 and TRBJ1-1; D is undetermined. This CDR3 spans 14 amino acids. The V end was cut by 3 bases, the J end by 0 bases, with 11 bases between. Germline-derived CDR1 and CDR2 are DFQATT and SNEGSKA (reference sequence). The CDR3 region is CSASPKAMNTEAFF. In DNA, the CDR3 is TGCAGTGCTAGTCCCAAAGCTATGAACACTGAAGCTTTCTTT.

The gene calls are TRBV7-2 and TRBJ1-5, with TRBD1 as a possible D gene (5 bases). Germline-derived CDR1 and CDR2 are SGHTA and FQGNSA. The length of the CDR3 is 15 residues. V was clipped by 2 bases and J by 3 bases, with 11 bases between them. The CDR3 protein is CASSLSQGANQPQHF. Here the CDR3 DNA reads TGTGCCAGCAGCTTAAGTCAGGGCGCCAATCAGCCCCAGCATTTT.

J is TRBJ2-7 and V is TRBV18; 9 bases are shared with TRBD1. Germline values: CDR1 KGHSH, CDR2 LQKENI. With V trimmed by 3 bases and J by 4 bases, 10 bases remained unmatched. The CDR3 is 16 amino acids. For the CDR3, the DNA is TGTGCCAGCTCACCGTTCCCAACGGGACAGGGTTACGAGCAGTACTTC. Encoded protein: CASSPFPTGQGYEQYF.